These T cell receptor beta chains were read from a single sample in a study of beta chain features in type 1 diabetes. Produced via immunoSEQ multiplex PCR; TCRdb's table is partial and in-frame only. There are 640,000 or so clones in the sample; more than 13% occur only once, and nearly 0.04% lies in the top ten. The material sequenced was naive CD4+ T cells from blood. The origin of the receptors is a young man with type 1 diabetes. Each CDR3 is given with its conserved first and last residue. A D gene is named only where the DNA matches it firmly. Clone size is stated in some rows and not others, as once, few, many or a class when expanded.

>TRBV4-3|TRBJ2-7|-|TRBD1
TGCGCCAGCAGCCAAATGGGACAGGGGGCGAAGGCCTACGAGCAGTACTTC
CASSQMGQGAKAYEQYF
>TRBV6-5|TRBJ1-2|few|-
TGTGCCAGCAGTTACTCGAGGAACGGTAACTATGGCTACACCTTC
CASSYSRNGNYGYTF
>TRBV5-1|TRBJ2-1|-|-
TGCGCCAGCAGCTCCACGCAGGATGCTTACAATGAGCAGTTCTTC
CASSSTQDAYNEQFF
>TRBV2|TRBJ1-5|-|TRBD1
TGTGCCAGCAGTGTCGAACAGGGGGCAGGCCAGCCCCAGCATTTT
CASSVEQGAGQPQHF
>TRBV9|TRBJ2-7|few|-
TGTGCCAGCAGCGTATCTCCGAAAGGAGAGCAGTACTTC
CASSVSPKGEQYF
>TRBV29-1|TRBJ2-1|-|-
TGCAGCGTTGAAGTGGACTACAAATCGTTCTTC
CSVEVDYKSFF
>TRBV7-2|TRBJ1-2|few|-
TGTGCCAGCAGCTTTACCCAAGGGACTGAAGATCACACCTTC
CASSFTQGTEDHTF
>TRBV18|TRBJ2-5|few|-
TGTGCCAGCTCCGAACACCAAGAGACCCAGTACTTC
CASSEHQETQYF
>TRBV30|TRBJ1-5|few|TRBD1
TGTGCCTGGAGCCGGGACAGGGCGGCCATCGGTCCCTCCGCCCCATATCGGGCCCAGCATTTT
CAWSRDRAAIGPSAPYRAQHF
>TRBV19|TRBJ2-1|-|-
TGTGCCAGTAGTATGGGGCGTCTGAGCTCCTACAATGAGCAGTTCTTC
CASSMGRLSSYNEQFF
>TRBV7-2|TRBJ2-5|-|TRBD1
TGTGCCAGCAGCTTAGTGGGCCAGGGGGCGGGAGAGACCCAGTACTTC
CASSLVGQGAGETQYF
>TRBV7-2|TRBJ2-7|-|-
TGTGCCAGCAGCTCCTCCGGGACGGTCTCCTACGAGCAGTACTTC
CASSSSGTVSYEQYF
>TRBV18|TRBJ2-1|few|TRBD2
TGTGCCAGCTCACCAATGACTAGCGGGACGCATGAGCAGTTCTTC
CASSPMTSGTHEQFF
>TRBV9|TRBJ2-1|few|TRBD2
TGTGCCAGCAGCGTGAGCGGGAGGGCCTCCTACAATGAGCAGTTCTTC
CASSVSGRASYNEQFF
>TRBV28|TRBJ2-3|-|-
TGTGCCTCCCTGAGGTACAGAGCTAACACAGATACGCAGTATTTT
CASLRYRANTDTQYF
>TRBV7-6|TRBJ2-7|few|TRBD1
TGTGCCAGCAGCGCCCGACAGGGGAGTGACGAGCAGTACTTC
CASSARQGSDEQYF
>TRBV20-1|TRBJ2-5|few|-
TGCAGTGCTAGCTTTGAGACCCAGTACTTC
CSASFETQYF